These T cell receptor beta chains were read from a single sample in a study of blood T cell repertoires in COVID-19. TCRdb's copy holds only in-frame clones and misses some; the assay was immunoSEQ multiplex PCR. The sample contains roughly 200,000 clones, about 85% of which appear only once. Sequenced sample: PBMCs or T cells enriched from blood (not recorded which). The receptors shown here come from a man between 35 and 55 years old who had recovered from COVID-19. Both conserved end residues are trimmed from each CDR3. The D gene is left open where the match is weak.

d_call j_call v_call cdr3_length cdr3_aa
TRBD2 TRBJ2-7 TRBV5-1 14 ASSPMPSGQPYEQY
- TRBJ2-4 TRBV4-1 11 ASSQAQGNIQY
- TRBJ1-1 TRBV30 10 AWSFGGYEAF
- TRBJ2-5 TRBV5-1 13 ASSLVRQTQETQY
- TRBJ2-5 TRBV28 15 ASSGRGRGFPQETQY
TRBD1 TRBJ2-7 TRBV3-1/TRBV3-2 15 ASSPNPGTGVLYEQY
- TRBJ2-1 TRBV5-8 14 ASSLGLLSSYNEQF
TRBD2 TRBJ2-5 TRBV10-3 12 ATRELADQETQY
- TRBJ2-7 TRBV3-1/TRBV3-2 10 ATGDTAYEQY
- TRBJ1-2 TRBV7-6 12 ASSSGKGDYGYT
TRBD2 TRBJ2-7 TRBV2 11 ASSPGLGARQY
- TRBJ2-5 TRBV5-1 12 ASSLVAGKETQY
- TRBJ2-5 TRBV7-2 11 ASSSDRQETQY
- TRBJ2-3 TRBV11-2 13 ASSLGGRAGDTQY
- TRBJ1-1 TRBV7-9 11 ASSFRRNTEAF
- TRBJ1-3 TRBV3-1/TRBV3-2 13 ASTPPHSSGNTIY
TRBD1 TRBJ1-2 TRBV4-3 12 ASSRQGQIYGYT
TRBD1 TRBJ1-2 TRBV7-2 15 ASSLGQPGQTIYGYT
TRBD1 TRBJ2-5 TRBV28 13 ASSSGQGVEETQY
- TRBJ1-4 TRBV18 12 ASSPLREHGKLF
- TRBJ1-1 TRBV11-3 12 ASSLPGGGTEAF
- TRBJ1-5 TRBV3-1/TRBV3-2 12 ASSQVRGNQPQH
- TRBJ2-2 TRBV20-1 12 SASRQRNTGELF
- TRBJ1-5 TRBV30 12 AWQSGTKNQPQH
TRBD1 TRBJ2-7 TRBV19 13 ASSISGDRGSEQY
- TRBJ2-5 TRBV2 12 ASSEETGSRTQY
- TRBJ2-7 TRBV19 13 ASTAGLGVSYEQY
- TRBJ1-2 TRBV7-2 12 ASSFKPSNYGYT
- TRBJ1-4 TRBV12-3/TRBV12-4 11 ASSLGGREKLF
TRBD2 TRBJ2-1 TRBV19 15 ASSLSTGLADYNEQF
TRBD1 TRBJ1-2 TRBV29-1 10 SVEGQGVGYT
TRBD2 TRBJ2-5 TRBV3-1/TRBV3-2 15 ASTGGGIPGIVETQY
TRBD2 TRBJ2-5 TRBV6-5 14 ASSYGTSGIQETQY
TRBD2 TRBJ2-7 TRBV29-1 12 SVDRGTSGGEQY
- TRBJ2-7 TRBV27 13 ASSSPERLPYEQY